This T cell receptor (beta chain) was documented in a study of cytomegalovirus exposure and HLA in healthy donors (dated by TCRdb to about 2017). Background on the whole study: An earlier analysis of approximately 640 of the donors reported 250 to 300 Gb of sequence data and about 100 million unique TCR beta sequences from about 179 million T cells. Roughly 300 gigabases of sequencing data and about 92 million unique TCR sequences made up an early release that covered approximately 700 HLA-typed donors. Of the roughly 400 genotyped donors, roughly 85% fell in the genetic ancestry cluster associated with self-reported Caucasian donors. The study was designed to test whether signatures of past pathogen exposure could be identified by cataloging public T cell receptors. The T cell repertoires of 550 to 850 subjects were profiled by immunosequencing and related to cytomegalovirus serostatus. Besides the first cohort of around 670 subjects, a separate validation cohort made up of 120 or so different subjects was used. To predict cytomegalovirus infection status, the study brought together high-throughput TCR immunosequencing, statistical association of individual TCRs with disease status, and machine learning. A later analysis re-examined previously published TCR beta repertoires from hundreds of donors and added high-resolution HLA genotyping to investigate patterns of TCR occurrence. The later analysis used no new phenotypic data to find candidate immune exposures, relying instead on TCR beta sequences and their occurrence across donors. To decide whether each TCR beta V gene segment behaved as functional or pseudogenic, an earlier analysis of some 600 of the donors relied on high-throughput TCR beta sequencing. Donor age, sex, ethnicity and CMV serostatus were collected together with the repertoire data. A later genetic analysis used genome-wide SNP genotypes for about 65% of the 666 donors, treating that subset as a discovery cohort. All discovery cohort repertoires had been generated on a single sequencing platform. Both class I and class II loci were covered by HLA typing, at four-digit resolution. The number of typed donors differed by locus: roughly 620-630 for A, B, C, DRB1 and DQB1; roughly 510 for DQA1; 606 for DPA1; and roughly 450 for DPB1. A handful of DR-DQ haplotypes were handled as single units for association and clustering because linkage in the cohort was strong. Across under 500 genotyped donors of the cohort, an average of approximately 200,000 unique TCR beta nucleotide sequences per donor were sequenced, and approximately 17% of those sequences were non-productive.

Study-level results and caveats: Some IMGT-functional V segments, including TRBV6-2 and TRBV6-3, could not be told apart with the 87-base-pair reads, so those segments were excluded. A further reported finding was that TCR beta sequences accurately predicted the HLA-A and HLA-B alleles for most subjects in the first cohort. Immune exposure information for the cohort was limited to CMV serostatus. In this cohort, only TCR beta chains were sequenced, and detectable features were limited by the absence of alpha or paired-chain data. The classifier was reported to diagnose cytomegalovirus status with high specificity and sensitivity in both the original and validation cohorts. The study listed 150 to 200 TCR beta chains as associated with cytomegalovirus. At a false discovery rate of 0.05, a later analysis linked 16,000 or so TCR beta sequences to specific HLA alleles. V-gene and J-gene trimming of TCR beta chains was associated with a missense DCLRE1C variant in a later genetic analysis, and the association was replicated in an independent cohort. It was suggested by the authors that the approach could potentially be generalized to other disease states and immunological phenotypes. In a later genetic analysis, fewer N-insertions in productive TCRs were reported among donors in an Asian-associated ancestry cluster than the roughly 700-donor mean. According to a later analysis, most CMV-associated TCR beta chains appeared to be HLA-restricted, and the HLA associations seemed to be driven largely by CMV exposure. Because counts were too low, some 16 rarely observed V segments, including chromosome 9 orphons, were excluded from the earlier analysis of 500 to 700 of the donors. In a later analysis, TCR association rates were found to vary across HLA loci, with the most associated TCRs seen for DRB1 alleles and the fewest for HLA-C alleles. In vitro tests confirmed that a few of the cytomegalovirus-associated TCR beta chains recognize cytomegalovirus antigens. Assigning TCR associations to individual alleles was difficult when HLA alleles, especially DR and DQ, strongly co-occurred. Several of the top co-occurrence clusters appeared to be linked to parvovirus B19, influenza, CMV and Epstein-Barr virus, according to a later analysis. In an earlier analysis of over 550 of the donors, most TCR beta V segments were observed in productive rearrangements about 90% or about 30% of the time, broadly matching IMGT annotations. A group of highly shared sequence variants was considered likely to be a technical artifact of the sequencing pipeline. Presence/absence analyses assumed roughly uniform sequencing depth across donors, an assumption that may not hold. Correlated functional status among segregating V segments might be attributable to linkage disequilibrium, but an unknown experimental factor could not be ruled out. While some public TCRs were present in many individuals, most TCR sequences turned up only very rarely across donors. HLA typing was unavailable for some donors at each locus, so association tests used only the typed subset. In a later analysis, HLA-associated TCR beta chains showed more clonal expansion and lower generation probabilities than non-associated chains that were equally common.

Receptor libraries were prepared by the immunoSEQ multiplex PCR assay. For the multiplex PCR, a mixture combining 60 forward primers for TCR Vbeta segments and 13 reverse primers for TCR Jbeta segments was used. A multiplex PCR assay on genomic DNA amplified the CDR3 region of rearranged TCR beta genes. The amplified TCR beta libraries were sequenced on the Illumina HiSeq System as 87-base-pair reads. The source study handled its data this way. Across the 600 to 700 repertoires, a later analysis counted some 81 million unique TCR beta chains, around 10 million of which were shared by at least two donors. Raw reads were error-corrected and collapsed into unique sequences by a nearest-neighbor algorithm in which closely related sequences were merged to remove PCR and sequencing errors. CDR3 sequences were aligned to IMGT reference sequences to assign V, D and J gene segments. For a sequence to be retained, a match of at least six nucleotides was required to both a V gene segment and a J gene segment. A rearrangement counted as productive if the CDR3 had no stop codons and remained in frame with V and J, and every other rearrangement counted as non-productive. CDR3 was defined by IMGT convention, running from the second conserved V-encoded cysteine to the conserved J-encoded phenylalanine. The earlier analysis of about 610 of the donors excluded any sequence lacking an unambiguous match to a single V gene segment. In an earlier analysis of 450 to 750 of the donors, a V segment was called functional when productive rearrangements were above 56.7%, and segregating when the standard deviation between donors exceeded 5%. To diagnose cytomegalovirus status from the catalog of TCR beta chain sequences, a statistical classification framework was built. A later analysis assigned V and J genes by comparing TCR nucleotide sequences with IMGT/GENE-DB human TR gene sequences. A later analysis assigned CDR3 sequences and most-parsimonious VDJ recombination scenarios with the TCRdist pipeline. In a later analysis, every TCR beta chain was defined by the combination of its CDR3 amino acid sequence and its V-gene family, and reads without a unique V-gene family were dropped. To address suspected cross-contamination and a sequencing artifact, a later analysis removed a few hundred highly shared, low-generation-probability nucleotide sequences. A later analysis calculated a clonal expansion index for each public chain from normalized within-repertoire ranks of inferred template counts. Generation probabilities in a later analysis came from a VDJ recombination model fitted to out-of-frame rearrangements, and those results were checked against IGoR. Hypergeometric tests were used in a later analysis to score TCR-TCR, TCR-HLA and TCR-CMV co-occurrence, with a repertoire-size bias correction applied to the TCR pairs. In a later analysis, false discovery rates were estimated by permuting HLA or CMV assignments 20 times. In a later analysis, co-occurring TCRs were grouped using DBSCAN, and TCRdist sequence similarity was added for clustering within HLA-allele-positive subsets. Repertoires with fewer than 30,000 or more than 120,000 public chains were left out of co-occurrence clustering, as were five repertoires with anomalous nucleotide sharing. What TCRdb holds here is the immuneACCESS table cut down to in-frame rearrangements. Part of the clones is not present; checked against another copy, under half of the missing clones reflect an unresolved V gene, and the others are unexplained. That table furnishes V, J and clone size, whereas the DNA furnished D and trimming. The sample table gives tens of thousands of clones. Together, the top ten hold approximately 6.5% of the sample.

From the cysteine up to the phenylalanine, the CDR3 has a length of 15 residues. Of all the DNA, just the CDR3 is kept, 45 bases in frame from base 1. The germline V gene encodes CDR1 MNHNS and CDR2 SASEGT. V is pared back by 1 base and J by 2 bases, with 11 bases lying between the germline termini. The cohort comprised fewer than 750 healthy bone marrow donors. At the time of sampling, every cohort member was nominally healthy, though immune exposures that went unrecorded were likely present. The donor was CMV seronegative and belonged to the group of 380 or so seronegative cohort members. Each donor provided a peripheral blood sample, and peripheral blood mononuclear cells were used for TCR beta sequencing. Genomic DNA was extracted from the blood cell samples with the Qiagen DNeasy Blood Extraction Kit. Points on this clone: Its antigen target is currently unknown.

This receptor was taken from a woman aged 40-49 years in good health and CMV-seronegative. This receptor chain uses TRBV6-1 and TRBJ1-2; the D gene is perhaps TRBD1, on 5 matching bases. Sample: PBMCs. The DNA reads as follows: TGTGCCAGCAGTGAAGTGGGGGGGGTGAACTATGGCTACACCTTC. This is translated as CASSEVGGVNYGYTF.